The rows below give T cell receptor beta chains drawn from one sample of a study of T cells in Graves' hyperthyroidism and ophthalmopathy. TCRdb re-called the multiplex PCR reads through MiXCR, storing one row per CDR3 protein. Among about 740,000 distinct CDR3 sequences, 14% were seen once, and the ten largest hold about a tenth. Specimen: blood. Receptors originate from a woman aged 18-35 years with Graves' hyperthyroidism. Each CDR3 is given with its conserved first and last residue. A D gene is named only where the DNA matches it firmly. Size is omitted from some rows. Given values are once, few, many or a class for expanded clones.

D gene,J gene,clone size,V gene,CDR3 DNA,CDR3 protein
TRBD1,TRBJ1-6,many,TRBV3-1,TGTGCCAGCAGGCTCGGGACAGATAATTCACCCCTCCACTTT,CASRLGTDNSPLHF
.,TRBJ2-1,many,TRBV7-8,TGTGCCAGCAGCTTAGTGGCTAGCCCTCAGGTCAATGAGCAGTTCTTC,CASSLVASPQVNEQFF
.,TRBJ1-5,.,TRBV27,TGTGCCAGCAGCCAGGGAGTGCGGGGCAATCAGCCCCAGCATTTT,CASSQGVRGNQPQHF
.,TRBJ2-5,many,TRBV20-1,TGCAGTGCGGGGCGGCCGGGACGGATCAAAGAGACCCAGTACTTC,CSAGRPGRIKETQYF
TRBD1,TRBJ1-5,many,TRBV5-1,TGCGCCAGCAGTTTCGGGACAGGCGTAAATCAGCCCCAGCATTTT,CASSFGTGVNQPQHF
TRBD1,TRBJ2-7,few,TRBV5-1,TGCGCCAGCAGCATCGGACAGGGCAAAGGAGGCTACGAGCAGTACTTC,CASSIGQGKGGYEQYF
.,TRBJ2-7,many,TRBV30,TGTGCCTGGAGTGTCGGACATGGGGTTGGATACGAGCAGTACTTC,CAWSVGHGVGYEQYF
.,TRBJ2-7,many,TRBV20-1,TGCAGTGCTAGACCTCCCGAATGGGCGGGTCCGGGCCACGAGCAGTACTTC,CSARPPEWAGPGHEQYF
.,TRBJ2-2,.,TRBV6-2/TRBV6-3,TGTGCCAGCAGTTTCGGACTACCCGGTGAGGAGCTGTTTTTT,CASSFGLPGEELFF
.,TRBJ1-2,few,TRBV9,TGTGCCAGCAGCGCCGGGCCCTCGAACAGGGGCTACACCTTC,CASSAGPSNRGYTF
.,TRBJ2-7,.,TRBV6-2/TRBV6-3,TGTGCCAGCGACCAAAGGGGGAGGGTGGTCTACGAGCAGTACTTC,CASDQRGRVVYEQYF
.,TRBJ2-1,many,TRBV20-1,TGCAGTGCTAGAGATCAAGGTACGGGTGTCTCCTACAATGAGCAGTTCTTC,CSARDQGTGVSYNEQFF
.,TRBJ2-1,.,TRBV11-2,TGTGCCAGCAGCTTTCCGCCCAATGAGCAGTTCTTC,CASSFPPNEQFF
.,TRBJ1-3,many,TRBV28,TGTGCCAGCAGCTTCGCTCTCACAGGGTTCTCTGGAAACACCATATATTTT,CASSFALTGFSGNTIYF
.,TRBJ2-1,many,TRBV7-2,TGTGCCAGCAGCCCAGGTCCTAGCTCCTACAATGAGCAGTTCTTC,CASSPGPSSYNEQFF
.,TRBJ1-5,once,TRBV6-2/TRBV6-3,TGTGCCAGCAGTTATATCCCCTCAATGGGCAATCAGCCCCAGCATTTT,CASSYIPSMGNQPQHF
.,TRBJ2-3,few,TRBV5-1,TGCGCCAGCAGCTTCGGCAGATCGAACACAGATACGCAGTATTTT,CASSFGRSNTDTQYF
TRBD1,TRBJ2-7,many,TRBV7-2,TGTGCCAGCAGCTTTTTCGGGACAGGGGGTTACGAGCAGTACTTC,CASSFFGTGGYEQYF
TRBD1,TRBJ1-3,.,TRBV28,TGTGCCAGCAGTCCTAGGACAGGGGGCAGAAACACCATATATTTT,CASSPRTGGRNTIYF
.,TRBJ1-3,.,TRBV6-1,TGTGCCAGCAGTACGACAGATGGAAACACCATATATTTT,CASSTTDGNTIYF
.,TRBJ1-2,many,TRBV7-2,TGTGCCAGCAGCTTAGCCCGGACAATAGCTAACTATGGCTACACCTTC,CASSLARTIANYGYTF
.,TRBJ2-7,many,TRBV5-6,TGTGCCAGCAGCGCCGGGACAAACTACGAGCAGTACTTC,CASSAGTNYEQYF
TRBD1,TRBJ1-3,many,TRBV11-2,TGTGCCAGCAGCCGCACCGACAGGGGGTTAGGAAACACCATATATTTT,CASSRTDRGLGNTIYF
TRBD2,TRBJ2-1,.,TRBV6-1,TGTGCCCGCAAGACTAGCGGGAACAATGAGCAGTTCTTC,CARKTSGNNEQFF
.,TRBJ1-4,.,TRBV10-2,TGCGCCAGCAGTCCTTTTAATGAAAAACTGTTTTTT,CASSPFNEKLFF
.,TRBJ2-2,many,TRBV28,TGTGCCAGCAATACTGGGGGGAAGGCCGGGGAGCTGTTTTTT,CASNTGGKAGELFF
.,TRBJ2-3,once,TRBV6-1,TGTGCCAGCTGGGACTTCACAGATACGCAGTATTTT,CASWDFTDTQYF
.,TRBJ2-2,once,TRBV4-1,TGCGCCAGCAGCCCCGGCCTGGGGCGCAGGTTGGGGGGGGAGCTGTTTTTT,CASSPGLGRRLGGELFF
TRBD1,TRBJ1-3,.,TRBV20-1,TGCAGTGCTCCCCGGACAGGAGTCATGGGCACCATATATTTT,CSAPRTGVMGTIYF
TRBD2,TRBJ2-2,.,TRBV10-2,TGCGCCAGCAGGCTAGCGGGAGAGACCGGGGAGCTGTTTTTT,CASRLAGETGELFF
TRBD2,TRBJ2-1,many,TRBV7-8,TGTGCCAGCAGCTCCCTAGCGGGGTCAGGAGAGCAGTTCTTC,CASSSLAGSGEQFF
.,TRBJ2-2,many,TRBV5-1,TGCGCCAGCAGCTTGCCGGGTACGACCGGGGAGCTGTTTTTT,CASSLPGTTGELFF
TRBD2,TRBJ2-1,many,TRBV7-9,TGTGCCAGCAGCCATTGGCTAGCGGGAGCCCGCTCCTACAATGAGCAGTTCTTC,CASSHWLAGARSYNEQFF
.,TRBJ2-1,few,TRBV28,TGTGCCAGCAGGGGTCGGAGTTATAATGAGCAGTTCTTC,CASRGRSYNEQFF
.,TRBJ1-2,few,TRBV2,TGTGCCAGCAGTGATTCGGGCAGCCGCAACTATGGCTACACCTTC,CASSDSGSRNYGYTF
TRBD1,TRBJ1-5,.,TRBV19,TGTGCCAGCCAGTCGACGGACAGGGGGATAGGACAGCCCCAGCATTTT,CASQSTDRGIGQPQHF
TRBD2,TRBJ2-3,few,TRBV9,TGTGCCAGCAGCGTAGTTGCGGGAGGACAAGATACGCAGTATTTT,CASSVVAGGQDTQYF
.,TRBJ2-3,many,TRBV19,TGTGCCAGTACCCCTACAAGATCTCCGGGTCTCCAGTCAACAGATACGCAGTATTTT,CASTPTRSPGLQSTDTQYF
TRBD1,TRBJ2-3,many,TRBV12-3/TRBV12-4,TGTGCCAGCAGGCCTACAGGGGGCGCAGATACGCAGTATTTT,CASRPTGGADTQYF